Listed below are T cell receptor beta chains from one sample, sequenced in a study of blood T cells in healthy people across ages. TCRdb itself ran the 5' RACE reads through MiXCR, one entry per CDR3 protein. Of about 620,000 distinct CDR3 sequences in the sample, over 20% were seen once. Sequencing input: blood. The source of these receptors is an older man in good health. Each CDR3 is given with its conserved first and last residue. A D gene is named only where the DNA matches it firmly. Size is omitted from some rows. Given values are once, few, many or a class for expanded clones.

cdr3_aa,cdr3_nt,j_call,d_call,clone_size,v_call
CASSMASGSSGNEQFF,TGCGCCAGCAGCATGGCTAGCGGCTCGAGCGGCAATGAGCAGTTCTTC,TRBJ2-1,TRBD2,few,TRBV5-1
CSARETWTSGSLGKTQYF,TGCAGTGCTAGAGAAACATGGACTAGCGGGAGTTTGGGAAAGACCCAGTACTTC,TRBJ2-5,TRBD2,many,TRBV20-1
CASSFPTGGLYF,TGCGCCAGCAGCTTTCCGACAGGAGGGTTGTACTTC,TRBJ2-5,-,-,TRBV5-1
CASRLAGDGELFF,TGTGCCAGCAGGCTAGCGGGTGATGGGGAGCTGTTTTTT,TRBJ2-2,TRBD2,-,TRBV27
CASSYPPGIIYSEAFF,TGTGCCAGCAGCTACCCGCCTGGGATTATTTACTCCGAAGCTTTCTTT,TRBJ1-1,-,few,TRBV7-9
CSARDWSGRAVEQYF,TGCAGTGCTAGAGATTGGAGCGGGAGGGCCGTCGAGCAGTACTTC,TRBJ2-7,TRBD2,-,TRBV20-1
CSARDGALSSYEQYF,TGCAGTGCTAGAGATGGAGCGTTGAGCTCCTACGAGCAGTACTTC,TRBJ2-7,-,many,TRBV20-1
CASHASGRYEQYF,TGTGCCAGCCATGCTAGCGGGAGGTACGAGCAGTACTTC,TRBJ2-7,TRBD2,-,TRBV3-1
CSARVGPSSDQPQHF,TGCAGTGCTAGAGTAGGGCCGTCTAGCGATCAGCCCCAGCATTTT,TRBJ1-5,-,few,TRBV20-1
CASSLLKGNSGEQYF,TGTGCCAGCAGCTTATTGAAAGGGAACTCCGGGGAGCAGTACTTC,TRBJ2-7,-,many,TRBV7-2
CATSDGARETQYF,TGTGCCACCAGCGACGGGGCTCGAGAGACCCAGTACTTC,TRBJ2-5,-,few,TRBV10-3
CASSLRERDHEQYF,TGTGCCAGCAGCTTGAGGGAGCGGGACCACGAGCAGTACTTC,TRBJ2-7,TRBD2,-,TRBV5-6
CASSQDGAGVPYEQYF,TGCGCCAGCAGCCAAGACGGAGCGGGAGTTCCGTACGAGCAGTACTTC,TRBJ2-7,TRBD2,few,TRBV4-1
CASRPFQSDQPQHF,TGTGCCAGCAGGCCTTTTCAGTCTGATCAGCCCCAGCATTTT,TRBJ1-5,-,-,TRBV7-2
CASSLGLDGEQYF,TGTGCCAGCAGCTTAGGGCTAGACGGCGAGCAGTACTTC,TRBJ2-7,-,few,TRBV11-2
CASSTPPGVADTQYF,TGTGCCAGCAGCACACCCCCGGGAGTCGCAGATACGCAGTATTTT,TRBJ2-3,-,-,TRBV12-3/TRBV12-4
CATSRGKDRAGANVLTF,TGTGCCACCAGCAGAGGAAAGGACAGAGCTGGGGCCAACGTCCTGACTTTC,TRBJ2-6,-,-,TRBV15
CSAREGTGNNEKLFF,TGCAGTGCTAGAGAGGGCACAGGGAATAATGAAAAACTGTTTTTT,TRBJ1-4,-,-,TRBV20-1
CASSQLQGSTSPLHF,TGTGCCAGCAGCCAGCTACAGGGAAGTACTTCACCCCTCCACTTT,TRBJ1-6,-,many,TRBV14
CASSATQTGKLFF,TGTGCCAGCAGTGCGACCCAGACAGGGAAACTGTTTTTT,TRBJ1-4,TRBD1,few,TRBV6-1
CASSFRMVGELFF,TGTGCCAGCAGTTTTAGGATGGTCGGGGAGCTGTTTTTT,TRBJ2-2,-,-,TRBV12-3/TRBV12-4
CASSHQSGGGQPQHF,TGTGCCAGCAGCCACCAATCGGGGGGCGGTCAGCCCCAGCATTTT,TRBJ1-5,-,few,TRBV3-1
CSAPDLTNIQYF,TGCAGTGCGCCCGACTTAACCAACATTCAGTACTTC,TRBJ2-4,-,-,TRBV20-1
CASSLYIYGYTF,TGTGCCAGCAGCCTATACATTTATGGCTACACCTTC,TRBJ1-2,-,-,TRBV7-9
CASSWTSGGSTDTQYF,TGCGCCAGCAGCTGGACTAGCGGGGGAAGCACAGATACGCAGTATTTT,TRBJ2-3,TRBD2,few,TRBV5-1
CASSLVEGEAFF,TGCGCCAGCAGCTTGGTGGAAGGTGAAGCTTTCTTT,TRBJ1-1,-,few,TRBV5-1
CASRPPLGAGTQYF,TGTGCCAGCAGGCCGCCCCTCGGGGCAGGTACGCAGTATTTT,TRBJ2-3,-,-,TRBV12-3/TRBV12-4
CASTRAGFYNEQFF,TGTGCCAGCACCCGGGCGGGTTTCTACAATGAGCAGTTCTTC,TRBJ2-1,-,-,TRBV12-3/TRBV12-4
CATRRDSLNTEAFF,TGTGCCACCAGAAGAGACAGCTTGAACACTGAAGCTTTCTTT,TRBJ1-1,-,-,TRBV15
CASRLAAQETQYF,TGTGCCAGCAGACTAGCGGCCCAAGAGACCCAGTACTTC,TRBJ2-5,TRBD2,-,TRBV6-2/TRBV6-3
CASSYPFLGENEQYF,TGTGCCAGCAGTTACCCTTTTCTCGGGGAAAACGAGCAGTACTTC,TRBJ2-7,-,many,TRBV6-6
CASSENYYEQYF,TGTGCCAGCAGTGAAAATTACTACGAGCAGTACTTC,TRBJ2-7,-,-,TRBV2
CATSVSGSGNEQFF,TGTGCCACCAGTGTTAGCGGGAGCGGCAATGAGCAGTTCTTC,TRBJ2-1,TRBD2,-,TRBV24-1
CASSNEGGRIPYEQYF,TGCGCCAGCAGCAATGAGGGCGGGAGGATCCCCTACGAGCAGTACTTC,TRBJ2-7,TRBD2,-,TRBV5-1
CASSEGTWRGETQYF,TGTGCCAGCAGTGAAGGGACCTGGCGGGGTGAGACCCAGTACTTC,TRBJ2-5,-,-,TRBV2
CASSLGSGTYGYTF,TGTGCCAGCAGCTTGGGGTCGGGGACCTATGGCTACACCTTC,TRBJ1-2,-,-,TRBV5-6
CSVERGMANTQYF,TGCAGCGTTGAACGGGGAATGGCTAATACGCAGTATTTT,TRBJ2-3,-,few,TRBV29-1
CSARDQQAYEQYF,TGCAGTGCTAGAGATCAGCAGGCCTACGAGCAGTACTTC,TRBJ2-7,-,-,TRBV20-1
CASSATGGSTNEKLFF,TGCGCCAGCAGCGCGACAGGCGGTTCAACTAATGAAAAACTGTTTTTT,TRBJ1-4,-,-,TRBV5-1
CASREDTGEGYGYTF,TGTGCCAGCAGGGAAGACACAGGGGAGGGCTATGGCTACACCTTC,TRBJ1-2,TRBD1,few,TRBV6-1
CASCGTGDYEQYF,TGTGCCAGCTGCGGGACAGGGGATTACGAGCAGTACTTC,TRBJ2-7,TRBD1,-,TRBV27
CASSQEVGSRIAKNIQYF,TGCGCCAGCAGCCAAGAGGTGGGCAGCCGAATAGCCAAAAACATTCAGTACTTC,TRBJ2-4,-,-,TRBV4-1
CASRRGEIRENIQYF,TGTGCCAGCAGACGCGGGGAAATTCGGGAAAACATTCAGTACTTC,TRBJ2-4,-,-,TRBV5-6
CSVSSDRGRTNEKLFF,TGCAGCGTATCCAGCGACAGGGGGCGGACTAATGAAAAACTGTTTTTT,TRBJ1-4,TRBD1,many,TRBV29-1
CASSLGPGGAGSYNEQFF,TGCGCCAGCAGCTTGGGGCCAGGGGGCGCGGGATCCTACAATGAGCAGTTCTTC,TRBJ2-1,TRBD1,many,TRBV5-1
CASSPAGQGAYEQYF,TGTGCCAGCTCACCGGCGGGACAGGGGGCCTACGAGCAGTACTTC,TRBJ2-7,TRBD1,few,TRBV18
CASSQDRVERAKNIQYF,TGTGCCAGCAGCCAAGACAGGGTAGAGCGGGCCAAAAACATTCAGTACTTC,TRBJ2-4,-,many,TRBV3-1
CASSLAGRTETQYF,TGCGCCAGCAGCTTGGCAGGGAGGACGGAGACCCAGTACTTC,TRBJ2-5,-,-,TRBV5-1
CASSQGMGDEQFF,TGCGCCAGCAGCCAAGGGATGGGGGATGAGCAGTTCTTC,TRBJ2-1,-,once,TRBV4-1
CATGGQGGPNSNQPQHF,TGTGCCACCGGGGGACAGGGAGGTCCTAATAGCAATCAGCCCCAGCATTTT,TRBJ1-5,TRBD1,many,TRBV6-1
CASSFDRGSANEQFF,TGTGCCAGCAGCTTCGACAGGGGGAGCGCCAATGAGCAGTTCTTC,TRBJ2-1,TRBD1,-,TRBV7-2